These 8 T cell receptor beta chains were all obtained from the same sample, sequenced in a study of Ad26.COV2.S vaccination and SARS-CoV-2 variants. Documented treatment: over 15 received Ad26.COV2.S at low or high dose, single or two shots; about five received placebo; per-sample allocation not given. Following the first vaccine or placebo injection, samples were taken on day 63. The method was immunoSEQ multiplex PCR; TCRdb's version includes in-frame clones alone and lacks a portion of them. The sample has about 350,000 clones, approximately 85% seen once. The sample was peripheral blood, taken in a trial of Ad26.COV2.S vaccine versus placebo. The receptor source for this set is a person between 18 and 65 years old who received the Ad26.COV2.S COVID-19 vaccine or a placebo.

The rearrangement joins TRBV9 to TRBJ1-1; no clear D gene. V lost 0 bases and J 3 bases, leaving 12 bases between the germline ends. The CDR3 has 15 residues. Germline V lookup: CDR1 SGDLS, CDR2 YYNGEE. CDR3 sequence: CASSVGPNRDTEAFF. DNA for the CDR3: TGTGCCAGCAGCGTAGGCCCGAACCGGGACACTGAAGCTTTCTTT.

Points on this clone: This same CDR3 is encoded by further DNA sequences in the sample. The chain couples TRBV27 to TRBJ2-7; perhaps TRBD1 as D (6 bases). Germline CDR1 MNHEY, CDR2 SMNVEV (reference sequence). This CDR3 comprises 13 residues. Trimming pared 4 bases from V and 2 bases from J, leaving 9 bases between. CDR3: CASSSGAAYEQYF. For the CDR3, the DNA is TGTGCCAGCAGTTCAGGGGCCGCCTACGAGCAGTACTTC.

A single count supports this clone. The CDR3 DNA is TGTGCCAGCAGTCCCGAGGGGAAAGTATCGGATACGCAGTATTTT. Translated, it gives CASSPEGKVSDTQYF. J is TRBJ2-3 and V is TRBV27, with D possibly called TRBD1 or TRBD2 (5 bases each). Trimming removed 5 bases from V and 6 bases from J, with 18 bases in between. Germline lookup yields CDR1 MNHEY and CDR2 SMNVEV (reference sequence). The CDR3 extends over 15 amino acids.

The chain couples TRBV6-5 to TRBJ2-7, with 9 bases aligning to TRBD2. Germline assignment: CDR1 MNHEY and CDR2 SVGAGI. Trimming took 6 bases from V and 3 from J; bases not matched to a gene: 6. The CDR3 extends over 14 amino acids. In nucleotides, the CDR3 is TGTGCCAGCAGACTTAGCGGGAGTCTCTACGAGCAGTACTTC. Translating it yields CASRLSGSLYEQYF.

This clone was counted a single time. The rearrangement links TRBV6-1 to TRBJ2-1; D possibly corresponds to TRBD1 (6 bases). The germline V gene has CDR1 MNHNS and CDR2 SASEGT. V lost 6 bases to trimming and J lost 2 bases, with 17 bases between them. The CDR3 covers 16 residues. CDR3 loop: CASREQGSSPYNEQFF. The CDR3 DNA is TGTGCCAGCAGAGAACAGGGTTCAAGTCCCTACAATGAGCAGTTCTTC.

In this sample, this clone turned up once. Here the CDR3 reads CASSPRGLATYNEQFF. The CDR3 nucleotides are TGTGCCAGCTCACCTCGAGGACTAGCTACCTACAATGAGCAGTTCTTC. The J gene is TRBJ2-1, the V gene TRBV18; TRBD2 agrees at 8 bases. The germline V gene encodes CDR1 KGHSH and CDR2 LQKENI. This CDR3 spans 16 amino acids. With V trimmed by 3 bases and J by 2 bases, 6 bases remained unmatched.

The gene calls are TRBV24-1 and TRBJ2-2, with D possibly being TRBD1 (5 bases). The CDR3 sequence is 14 residues long. V was clipped by 11 bases and J by 0 bases, with 12 bases between them. The germline gives CDR1 KGHDR, CDR2 SFDVKD. The chain's CDR3 is CAIQTATNTGELFF. CDR3 in DNA: TGTGCCATTCAGACAGCGACGAACACCGGGGAGCTGTTTTTT.

The CDR3, as DNA: TGTGCCAGCACTATGGGGGCATCCTATAATTCACCCCTCCACTTT. As protein: CASTMGASYNSPLHF. The rearrangement joins TRBV25-1 to TRBJ1-6; TRBD1 is a possible D gene (6 bases). The V gene lost 7 bases and the J gene lost 1 base, with 11 bases spanning the gap. CDR1 MGHDK and CDR2 SYGVNS come from the germline V gene. This CDR3 has 15 amino acids.